The source of this T cell receptor (beta chain) is a study of naive and memory T cell subsets. Whole blood, 2.5 to 3 ml, came from adult healthy volunteers. An oligonucleotide containing a UMI was ligated to the 3' end of TCR cDNA. For blood and skin samples, reverse transcription used TCR alpha and beta constant primers. TCRdb passed the 5' RACE reads through MiXCR, listing each CDR3 protein once. The sample comprises tens of thousands of distinct CDR3 sequences, about 4% of which are singletons, and 7% to 10% rests with the top ten. CDR1 is SGHTA, CDR2 FQGNSA, per germline. This CDR3 comprises 14 residues. The V and J ends lost 3 bases and 4 bases, in that order; junction bases with no gene match: 5.

This clonotype was obtained from a male donor in good health. The V gene is TRBV7-2, the J gene TRBJ2-5; TRBD2 aligns across 7 bases. CDR3 bases: TGTGCCAGCAGCTTCACCGCGGGGGTAGAGACCCAGTACTTC. Protein sequence: CASSFTAGVETQYF. Full variable domain (remainder filled in from reference TRBV7-2 and TRBJ2-5): GAGVSQSPSNKVTEKGKDVELRCDPISGHTALYWYRQSLGQGLEFLIYFQGNSAPDKSGLPSDRFSAERTGGSVSTLTIQRTQQEDSAVYLCASSFTAGVETQYFGPGTRLLVL.